This TCR beta chain is from a study of blood T cell repertoires in COVID-19. Looking at the study overall: COVID-19 samples from acute and convalescent phases originated in the United States, Italy and Spain. PBMCs, B-cell-depleted T cells, or T cells were the source of the cDNA or gDNA that made up the material.

Ages ranged from about 18 to 89 years, with residence in approximately 25 US areas. This clone occurred once. Sequencing used immunoSEQ multiplex PCR; TCRdb keeps in-frame clones, though not all of them. The sample carries hundreds of thousands of clones, about 88% recorded once. Germline CDR1 is SGHTA and CDR2 is FQGTGA. The CDR3 is 16 amino acids. J gave up 7 bases and V 4 bases, and 14 bases lay outside the gene matches. The sequence came from an older woman in a cohort exposed to, infected with or recovered from COVID-19 (not recorded which). The material sequenced was PBMCs or T cells enriched from blood (not recorded which). J is TRBJ2-5 and V is TRBV7-3; 8 bases are a match to TRBD2. CDR3 loop: CASSSNPPRGGVTQYF. The DNA of the CDR3 is TGTGCCAGCAGCTCAAATCCCCCCCGGGGGGGGGTGACCCAGTACTTC.